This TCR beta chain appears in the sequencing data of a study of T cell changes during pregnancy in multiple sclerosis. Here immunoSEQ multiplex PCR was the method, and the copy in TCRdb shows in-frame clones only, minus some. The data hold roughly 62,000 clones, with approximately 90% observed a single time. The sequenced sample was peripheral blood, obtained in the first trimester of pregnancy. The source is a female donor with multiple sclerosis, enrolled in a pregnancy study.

CDR3 sequence reads: CASVSGRAADTQYF. The CDR3 bases are TGTGCCAGCGTTAGCGGGAGAGCCGCAGATACGCAGTATTTT. The chain carries TRBV27 and TRBJ2-3, with 9 bases lining up with TRBD2. Germline-derived CDR1 and CDR2 are MNHEY and SMNVEV (reference sequence). The CDR3 is 14 residues long. V trimming: 8 bases; J trimming: 4 bases; junction bases outside the gene matches: 7.